This is a list of T cell receptor beta chains from one sample in a study of T cell repertoires in cytomegalovirus infection. One entry per CDR3 protein results from TCRdb running MiXCR on the reads. The sample records under 850,000 distinct CDR3 sequences, 35% to 45% being singletons. The sequenced sample consisted of PBMCs. These receptors all stem from a human donor in good health (CMV status not recorded). Some clones in this sample may be carry-over from other donors' samples. Both conserved end residues are part of each CDR3. The D gene is left open where the match is weak. Clone size is stated in some rows and not others, as once, few, many or a class when expanded.

size: -; V: TRBV28; J: TRBJ2-2; D: TRBD2; DNA: TGTGCTGGCAGTTTATGGGGGAGGGCCGTGGAGCTGTTTTTT; CDR3: CAGSLWGRAVELFF
size: many; V: TRBV25-1; J: TRBJ1-6; D: -; DNA: TGTGCCAGCAGTGGACAGTTCTTTAATTCACCCCTCCACTTT; CDR3: CASSGQFFNSPLHF
size: few; V: TRBV7-2; J: TRBJ2-5; D: -; DNA: TGTGCCAGCAGCCCACCCGGGACAGAGACCCAGTACTTC; CDR3: CASSPPGTETQYF
size: -; V: TRBV7-2; J: TRBJ2-7; D: -; DNA: TGTGCCAGCAGCCCCTTGACAGGAAGCTCCTACGAGCAGTACTTC; CDR3: CASSPLTGSSYEQYF
size: many; V: TRBV6-5; J: TRBJ1-3; D: TRBD1; DNA: TGTGCCAGCAGTTACTCCTTCTGGGGGACAGGGGCCTCTGGAAACACCATATATTTT; CDR3: CASSYSFWGTGASGNTIYF
size: -; V: TRBV19; J: TRBJ1-5; D: -; DNA: TGTGCCAGTAGTACATCGCGAGGTCTTAATCAGCCCCAGCATTTT; CDR3: CASSTSRGLNQPQHF
size: -; V: TRBV5-1; J: TRBJ2-1; D: -; DNA: TGCGCCAGCAGCTTCTCGGTTAGCGGCAGCGGCAATGAGCAGTTCTTC; CDR3: CASSFSVSGSGNEQFF
size: few; V: TRBV10-3; J: TRBJ2-2; D: -; DNA: TGTGCCATCAGTGAAGAACAGGGTCGGACCGGGGAGCTGTTTTTT; CDR3: CAISEEQGRTGELFF
size: few; V: TRBV7-8; J: TRBJ1-1; D: -; DNA: TGTGCCAGCACCGCGCTCCTGTCCGGGAACACTGAAGCTTTCTTT; CDR3: CASTALLSGNTEAFF
size: -; V: TRBV7-2; J: TRBJ2-2; D: -; DNA: TGTGCCAGCAGCTTAGCGGGGCAGGGGGGGGCCGGGGAGCTGTTTTTT; CDR3: CASSLAGQGGAGELFF
size: few; V: TRBV7-6; J: TRBJ2-1; D: -; DNA: TGTGCCAGCAGCTTTGGGACTCAGCGCGACAATGAGCAGTTCTTC; CDR3: CASSFGTQRDNEQFF
size: few; V: TRBV12-3/TRBV12-4; J: TRBJ1-5; D: -; DNA: TGTGCCAGCAGTTTTTCTTCGGAGAGGGTTAGGCAGCCCCAGCATTTT; CDR3: CASSFSSERVRQPQHF
size: -; V: TRBV28; J: TRBJ1-5; D: TRBD1; DNA: TGTGCCAGCAGGTCGGTAGGGGGCTTCCTAGGTCAGCCCCAGCATTTT; CDR3: CASRSVGGFLGQPQHF
size: many; V: TRBV7-9; J: TRBJ1-2; D: -; DNA: TGTGCCAGCAGCTTAGGTGTGAGTGGCTACACCTTC; CDR3: CASSLGVSGYTF
size: -; V: TRBV28; J: TRBJ1-2; D: TRBD1; DNA: TGTGCCAGCAGTCTGGGACAGTTAGGGACTAACTATGGCTACACCTTC; CDR3: CASSLGQLGTNYGYTF
size: -; V: TRBV5-4; J: TRBJ2-3; D: TRBD1; DNA: TGTGCCAGCAGCCGTGCGGGGACAGGGGAAACAGATACGCAGTATTTT; CDR3: CASSRAGTGETDTQYF
size: -; V: TRBV12-3/TRBV12-4; J: TRBJ2-3; D: TRBD2; DNA: TGTGCCAGCAGTGGCGGAATTTCTAGCGGGGGACGAGATACGCAGTATTTT; CDR3: CASSGGISSGGRDTQYF
size: few; V: TRBV7-6; J: TRBJ2-2; D: -; DNA: TGTGCCAGCAGCTACCCCGGGGGCAGCACCGGGGAGCTGTTTTTT; CDR3: CASSYPGGSTGELFF
size: -; V: TRBV7-9; J: TRBJ2-6; D: TRBD1; DNA: TGTGCCAGCAGCTCAAGGGACAGGGAAATTTTTGTCCTGACTTTC; CDR3: CASSSRDREIFVLTF
size: few; V: TRBV7-9; J: TRBJ2-1; D: TRBD1; DNA: TGTGCCAGCAGCCCACAGGACAGGGACAATGAGCAGTTCTTC; CDR3: CASSPQDRDNEQFF
size: few; V: TRBV5-6; J: TRBJ2-1; D: TRBD1; DNA: TGTGCCAGCAGCTTAAAACGACAGGGGTCCTACAATGAGCAGTTCTTC; CDR3: CASSLKRQGSYNEQFF
size: once; V: TRBV2; J: TRBJ2-2; D: TRBD1; DNA: TGTGCCAGCAGGCCGGGACAGACGAACACCGGGGAGCTGTATTTT; CDR3: CASRPGQTNTGELYF
size: -; V: TRBV7-6; J: TRBJ1-6; D: -; DNA: TGTGCCAGCAGCGTCGACAGTAATTCACCCCTCCACTTT; CDR3: CASSVDSNSPLHF